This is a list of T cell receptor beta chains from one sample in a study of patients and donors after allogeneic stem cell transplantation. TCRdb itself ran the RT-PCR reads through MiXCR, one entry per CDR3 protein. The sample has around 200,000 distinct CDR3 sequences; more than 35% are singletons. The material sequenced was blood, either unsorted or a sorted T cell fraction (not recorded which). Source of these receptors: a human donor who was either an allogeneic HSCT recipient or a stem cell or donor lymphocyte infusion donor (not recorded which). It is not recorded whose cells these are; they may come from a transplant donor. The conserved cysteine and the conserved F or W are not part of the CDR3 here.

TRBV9,ASSGGITGELF
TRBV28,ASSPRGYRAANYGYT
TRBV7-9,ASSPWDSGSGQPQH
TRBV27,ASRGYSGVATDTQY
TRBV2,ASPTMGTEAF
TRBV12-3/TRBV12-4,ASKGGVAGTDTQY
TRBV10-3,AISERTEPYGYT
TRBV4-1,ASKNFKDRPGGAGELF
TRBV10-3,AISESGQPLNSPLH
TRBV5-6,ASSLEAACSYNEQF
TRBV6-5,ASSPQGAAHSNQPQH
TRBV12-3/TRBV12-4,ASSLAEAATNEKLF
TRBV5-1,ASSPTGKGNQPQH
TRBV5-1,ASSLGAGRHYGYT
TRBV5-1,ASSSGQATNEKLF
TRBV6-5,ASSYDGTTLRGGYT
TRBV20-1,SARPPGAGGYTEAF
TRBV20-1,SARDFRAGSSYEQY
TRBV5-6,ASSITSGGRTDTQY
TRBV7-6,ASSHRGGNQPQH
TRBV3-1,ASSQDVGTGMTEAF
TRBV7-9,ASSLGGAIYEQY
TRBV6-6,ASSRDTRGTDTQY
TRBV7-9,ASSPTLGTAQYGYT
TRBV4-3,ASSQGGGYRGKLF
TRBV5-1,ASSLGASDQPQH